This T cell receptor (beta chain) emerged from a study of T-cell memory formation after mild COVID-19. On the study more broadly: The study found TCR clusters largely donor specific.

Looked up from germline, CDR1 is MGHDK and CDR2 is SYGVNS. Trimming pared 1 base from V and 7 bases from J, leaving 10 bases between. This CDR3 region has 13 residues. Notes on the study in general: The SARS-CoV-2 specificity of second-wave clones reaching peak at day 37 remained unverified. Memory from before infection featured some responding clones, which suggests cross-reactive memory joined.

On this clonotype itself: Its antigen remains unknown.

Constant-segment-primed 5'RACE gave TCR alpha and TCR beta cDNA libraries with sample barcodes and UMIs. TCRdb recomputed calls from the 5' RACE reads with MiXCR, one row per CDR3 protein. The sample has some 300,000 distinct CDR3 sequences, around a fifth seen once. Sequenced sample: PBMCs or a T cell subset sorted from them (not recorded which). The chain joins TRBV25-1 to TRBJ1-2; D is ambiguous. The sequence derives from a man aged 18-30 years who had mild COVID-19 (a few samples of this study predate the infection). Cell type and time point are not known. CDR3 in amino acids: CASSESSWAGYTF. The CDR3 region has the DNA TGTGCCAGCAGTGAATCATCATGGGCTGGCTACACCTTC.